The 6 T cell receptor beta chains listed next were all sequenced from one sample in a study of blood T cell repertoires in COVID-19. This table comes from immunoSEQ multiplex PCR, and its TCRdb copy is limited to in-frame clones, with some not included. Altogether over 150,000 clones are present, around 80% being singletons, with the ten largest covering around 19%. Sequenced sample: peripheral blood. Every receptor here comes from an older woman who had recovered from COVID-19.

In its sample, this clone was seen once. The chain is built from TRBV5-1 and TRBJ1-2; unclear D gene. Germline V gene sequence: CDR1 SGHRS, CDR2 YFSETQ. V gave up 5 bases and J gave up 7 bases, with 9 bases separating them. This CDR3 has 11 amino acids. CDR3 DNA: TGCGCCAGCAGGGAGGAGGGTGGCTACACCTTC. It codes for CASREEGGYTF.

The chain combines TRBV7-6 with TRBJ2-5; D is uncertain. The CDR3 length is 12 residues. Germline values: CDR1 SGHVS, CDR2 FNYEAQ. Trimming stripped 4 bases from V and 5 bases from J, with 8 bases between. CDR3 in amino acids: CASSSFVETQYF. CDR3 in DNA: TGTGCCAGCAGCTCGTTTGTGGAGACCCAGTACTTC.

The genes are TRBV5-1 and TRBJ1-2; D ambiguous. Trimming pared 4 bases from V and 7 bases from J, leaving 17 bases between. The CDR3 covers 14 residues. The germline CDR1 and CDR2 sequences are SGHRS and YFSETQ. The CDR3 region has the DNA TGCGCCAGCAGCCGGGCTGGGGTTGAGGGTGGCTACACCTTC. This translates into CASSRAGVEGGYTF.

This chain uses TRBV27 with TRBJ1-1; 7 bases map to TRBD1. The CDR3 totals 15 residues. The junction had 10 bases not matched to a gene; V was cut back by 8 bases and J by 1 base. The V gene's germline CDR1 is MNHEY and CDR2 SMNVEV (reference sequence). In DNA form, the CDR3 reads TGTGCCAGCCGCACCAGGGACAGTCAGAACACTGAAGCTTTCTTT. Amino acid sequence: CASRTRDSQNTEAFF.

This clone was recorded only once. The rearrangement links TRBV7-9 to TRBJ2-3; a possible D gene is TRBD1 (6 bases). Germline V CDR1 and CDR2: SEHNR, FQNEAQ (reference sequence). This CDR3 has 14 residues. V was clipped by 4 bases and J by 4 bases, with 12 bases between them. The CDR3 bases are TGTGCCAGCAGCTACAGGGACCGCCCAGATACGCAGTATTTT. Translation: CASSYRDRPDTQYF.

The genes are TRBV12-5 and TRBJ1-1; D call uncertain. This CDR3 contains 11 residues. The V end lost 3 bases, the J end lost 4 bases, and 3 bases lay between the germline ends. Germline-derived CDR1 and CDR2 are LGHNT and FRNRAP. In DNA form, the CDR3 reads TGTGCTAGTGGTTTCGGCACTGAAGCTTTCTTT. Encoded protein: CASGFGTEAFF.